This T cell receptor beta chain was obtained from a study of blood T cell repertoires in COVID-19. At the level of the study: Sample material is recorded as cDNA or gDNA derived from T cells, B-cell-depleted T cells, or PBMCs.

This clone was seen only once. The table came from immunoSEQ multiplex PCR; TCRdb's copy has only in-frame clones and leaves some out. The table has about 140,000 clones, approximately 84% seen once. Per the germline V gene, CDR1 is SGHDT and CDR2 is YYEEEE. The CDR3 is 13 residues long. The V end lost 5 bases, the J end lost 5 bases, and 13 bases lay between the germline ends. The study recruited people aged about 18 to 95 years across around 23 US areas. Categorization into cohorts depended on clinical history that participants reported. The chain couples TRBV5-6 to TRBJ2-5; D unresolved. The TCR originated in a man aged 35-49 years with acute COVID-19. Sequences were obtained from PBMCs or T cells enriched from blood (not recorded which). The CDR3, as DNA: TGTGCCAGCAGTCGCCAAATCGGGGAGACCCAGTACTTC. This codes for CASSRQIGETQYF.